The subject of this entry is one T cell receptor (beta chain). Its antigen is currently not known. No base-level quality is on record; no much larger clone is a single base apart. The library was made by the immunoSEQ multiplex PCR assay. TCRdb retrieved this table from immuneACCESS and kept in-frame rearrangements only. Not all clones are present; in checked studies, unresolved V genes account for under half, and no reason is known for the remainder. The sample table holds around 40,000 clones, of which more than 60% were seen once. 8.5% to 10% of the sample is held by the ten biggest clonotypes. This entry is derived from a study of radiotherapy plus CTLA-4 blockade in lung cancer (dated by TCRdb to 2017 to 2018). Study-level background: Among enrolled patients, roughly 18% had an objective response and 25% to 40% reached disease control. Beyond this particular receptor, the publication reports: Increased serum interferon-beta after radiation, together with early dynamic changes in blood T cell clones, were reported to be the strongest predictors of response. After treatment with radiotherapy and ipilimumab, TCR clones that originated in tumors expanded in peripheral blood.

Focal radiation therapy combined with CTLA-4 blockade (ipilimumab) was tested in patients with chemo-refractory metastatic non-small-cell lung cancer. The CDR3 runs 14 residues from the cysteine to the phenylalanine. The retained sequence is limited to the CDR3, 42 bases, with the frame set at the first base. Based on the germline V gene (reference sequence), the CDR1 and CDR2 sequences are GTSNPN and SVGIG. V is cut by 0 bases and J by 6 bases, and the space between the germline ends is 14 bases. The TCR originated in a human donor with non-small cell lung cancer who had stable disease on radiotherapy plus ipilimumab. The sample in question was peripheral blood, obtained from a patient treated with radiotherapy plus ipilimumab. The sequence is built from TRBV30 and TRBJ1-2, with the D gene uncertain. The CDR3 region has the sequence CAWSVGHPRDGYTF. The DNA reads TGTGCCTGGAGTGTAGGTCACCCACGGGATGGCTACACCTTC.